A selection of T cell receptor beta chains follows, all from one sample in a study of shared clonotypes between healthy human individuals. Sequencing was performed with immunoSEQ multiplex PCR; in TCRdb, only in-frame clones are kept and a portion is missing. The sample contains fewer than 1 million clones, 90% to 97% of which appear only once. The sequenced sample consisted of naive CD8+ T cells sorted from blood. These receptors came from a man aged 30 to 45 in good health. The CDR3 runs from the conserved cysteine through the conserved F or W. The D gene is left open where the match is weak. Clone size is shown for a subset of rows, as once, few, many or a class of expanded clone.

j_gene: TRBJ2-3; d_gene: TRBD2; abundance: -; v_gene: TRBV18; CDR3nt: TGTGCCAGCTCACCACCGACTAGCGGGAGGCCAGATACGCAGTATTTT; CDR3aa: CASSPPTSGRPDTQYF
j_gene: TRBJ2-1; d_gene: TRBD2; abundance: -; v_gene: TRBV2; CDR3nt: TGTGCCACGGGGGGCTCCTACAATGAGCAGTTCTTC; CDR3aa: CATGGSYNEQFF
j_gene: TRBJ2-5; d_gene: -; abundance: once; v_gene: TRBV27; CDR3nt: TGTGCCAGCAGTTTATCCTCCGCGGGGACCCAGTACTTC; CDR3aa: CASSLSSAGTQYF
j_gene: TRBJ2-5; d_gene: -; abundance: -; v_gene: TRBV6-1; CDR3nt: TGTGCCAGCAGTCTTCACGGGACCCAGTACTTC; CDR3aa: CASSLHGTQYF
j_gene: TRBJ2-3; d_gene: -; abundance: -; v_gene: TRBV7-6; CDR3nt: TGTGCCAGCAGCGGGACTAGCACAGATACGCAGTATTTT; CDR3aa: CASSGTSTDTQYF
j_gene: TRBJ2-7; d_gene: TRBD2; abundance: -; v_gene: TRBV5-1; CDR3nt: TGCGCCAGCAGCTTGGCACAGGGACTAGCAGATTACGAGCAGTACTTC; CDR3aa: CASSLAQGLADYEQYF
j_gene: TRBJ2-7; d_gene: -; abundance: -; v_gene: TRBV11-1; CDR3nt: TGTGCCAGCACCACCGGGGCGTCCTACGAGCAGTACTTC; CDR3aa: CASTTGASYEQYF
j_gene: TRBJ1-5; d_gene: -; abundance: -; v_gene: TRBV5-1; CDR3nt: TGCGCCAGCAGCTGGGCAGCCCCAAGCAATCAGCCCCAGCATTTT; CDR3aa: CASSWAAPSNQPQHF
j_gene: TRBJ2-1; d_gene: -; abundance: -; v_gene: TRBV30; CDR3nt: TGTGCCTGGAGTGTTCGGAGCGATCGAAGCTCCTACAATGAGCAGTTCTTC; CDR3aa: CAWSVRSDRSSYNEQFF
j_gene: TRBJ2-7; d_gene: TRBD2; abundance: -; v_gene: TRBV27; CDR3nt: TGTGCCAGCAAACTAGCGGGAGGGGCTTCCTACGAGCAGTACTTC; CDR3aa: CASKLAGGASYEQYF
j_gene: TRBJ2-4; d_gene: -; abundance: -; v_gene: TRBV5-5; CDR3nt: TGTGCCAGCAGAATCAACCTACTAGCCAAAAACATTCAGTACTTC; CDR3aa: CASRINLLAKNIQYF
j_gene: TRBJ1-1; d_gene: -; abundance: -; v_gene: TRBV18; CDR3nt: TGTGCCAGCTCGAGAAGGGGTGCCCTGAACACTGAAGCTTTCTTT; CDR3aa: CASSRRGALNTEAFF
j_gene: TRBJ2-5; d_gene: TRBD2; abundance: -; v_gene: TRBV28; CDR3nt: TGTGCCAGCAGTTTACGACGGCGACTAGCGGACCAAGAGACCCAGTACTTC; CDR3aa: CASSLRRRLADQETQYF
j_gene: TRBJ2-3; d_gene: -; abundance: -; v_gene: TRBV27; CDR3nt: TGTGCCAGCACCTCCCCCTCAAGCACAGATACGCAGTATTTT; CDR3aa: CASTSPSSTDTQYF
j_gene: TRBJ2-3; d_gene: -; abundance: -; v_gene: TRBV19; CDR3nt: TGTGCCAGCGAGACTAGTTCTAGAGATACGCAGTATTTT; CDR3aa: CASETSSRDTQYF
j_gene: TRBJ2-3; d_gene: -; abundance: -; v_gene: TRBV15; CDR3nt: TGTGCCACCAGCAGAACCGCGGTGGATACGCAGTATTTT; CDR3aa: CATSRTAVDTQYF
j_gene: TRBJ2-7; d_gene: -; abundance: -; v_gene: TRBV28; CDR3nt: TGTGCCAGCAGTTTAATTACCACCATGGAGCAGTACTTC; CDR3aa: CASSLITTMEQYF
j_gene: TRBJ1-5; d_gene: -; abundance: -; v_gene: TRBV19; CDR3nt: TGTGCCAGTAGTAGTAGCCAACCCTACCCTCAGCCCCAGCATTTT; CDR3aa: CASSSSQPYPQPQHF
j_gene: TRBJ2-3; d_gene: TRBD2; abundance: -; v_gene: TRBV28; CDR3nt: TGTGCCAGCAGACTTCTAGCGGGAGGTGTTGCCCTCACAGATACGCAGTATTTT; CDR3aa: CASRLLAGGVALTDTQYF
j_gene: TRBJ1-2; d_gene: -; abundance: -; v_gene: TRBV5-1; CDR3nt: TGCGCCAGCAGCTTGCGGGGCGGGGATGGCTACACCTTC; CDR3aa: CASSLRGGDGYTF
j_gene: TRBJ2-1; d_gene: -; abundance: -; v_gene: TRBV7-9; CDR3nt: TGTGCCAGCAGCTTAGATGACTACAATGAGCAGTTCTTC; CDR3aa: CASSLDDYNEQFF
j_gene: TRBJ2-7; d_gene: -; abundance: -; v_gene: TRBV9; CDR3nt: TGTGCCAGCAGCGTAGTTCCTGCCGACGAGCAGTACTTC; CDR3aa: CASSVVPADEQYF
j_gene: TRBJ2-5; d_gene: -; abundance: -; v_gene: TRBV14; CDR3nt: TGTGCCAGCGGGGTTGGAGAGACCCAGTACTTC; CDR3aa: CASGVGETQYF
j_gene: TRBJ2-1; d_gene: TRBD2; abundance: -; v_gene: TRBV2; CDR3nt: TGTGCCAGCAGCCCCCCGAGAGGGAGGGCCTGGGACAATGAGCAGTTCTTC; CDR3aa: CASSPPRGRAWDNEQFF
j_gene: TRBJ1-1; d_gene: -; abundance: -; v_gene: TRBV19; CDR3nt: TGTGCCAGTAGGGTTCTGGGTGGGACTGAAGCTTTCTTT; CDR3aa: CASRVLGGTEAFF
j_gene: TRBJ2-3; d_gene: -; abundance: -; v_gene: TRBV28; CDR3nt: TGTGCCAGCCTTACTTGGACTAGCACAGATACGCAGTATTTT; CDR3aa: CASLTWTSTDTQYF
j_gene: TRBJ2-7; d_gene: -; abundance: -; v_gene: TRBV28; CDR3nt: TGTGCCAGCAGTCTATCAGCTGGGTTGGGCTACGAGCAGTACTTC; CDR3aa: CASSLSAGLGYEQYF
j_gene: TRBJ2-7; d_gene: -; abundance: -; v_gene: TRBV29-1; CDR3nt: TGCAGCGTTGTCTGGCGGGACTTGGACGGGCCCTACGAGCAGTACTTC; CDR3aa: CSVVWRDLDGPYEQYF
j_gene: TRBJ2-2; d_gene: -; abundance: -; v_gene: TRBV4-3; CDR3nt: TGCGCCAGCAGCCAAGAACCCGGGACGCTTACCGGGGAGCTGTTTTTT; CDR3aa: CASSQEPGTLTGELFF
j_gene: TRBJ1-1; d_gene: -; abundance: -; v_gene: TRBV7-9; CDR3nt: TGTGCCAGCAGGCCTCGGACAGTCCAACCAACACTAATGAACACTGAAGCTTTCTTT; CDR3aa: CASRPRTVQPTLMNTEAFF
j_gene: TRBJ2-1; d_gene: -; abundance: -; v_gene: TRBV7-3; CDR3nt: TGTGCCAGCAGCTCCACCCCCGACCCGAACAATGAGCAGTTCTTC; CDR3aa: CASSSTPDPNNEQFF
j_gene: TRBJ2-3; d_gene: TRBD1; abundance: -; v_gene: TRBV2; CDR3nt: TGTGCCAGCAGGGGACAGGGGTTTGATACGCAGTATTTT; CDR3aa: CASRGQGFDTQYF
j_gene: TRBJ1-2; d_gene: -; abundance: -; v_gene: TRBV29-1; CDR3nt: TGCAGCGTGGGGACGGGGGAGATCGGCTACACCTTC; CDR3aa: CSVGTGEIGYTF
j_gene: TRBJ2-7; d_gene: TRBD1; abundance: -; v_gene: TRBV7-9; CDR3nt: TGTGCCAGCAGCCTTCCCGGGACAGGGAGCTACGAGCAGTACTTC; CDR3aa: CASSLPGTGSYEQYF
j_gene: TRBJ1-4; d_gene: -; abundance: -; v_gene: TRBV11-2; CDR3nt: TGTGCCAGCAGCTTAGAGATCCGGGACGAAAAACTGTTTTTT; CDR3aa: CASSLEIRDEKLFF